The source of this T cell receptor beta chain is a study of identical twins. General study points: Conclusions rested on cross-sectional statistics rather than following the same donors.

V was cut by 6 bases and J by 3 bases, with 16 bases left in between. The CDR3 is made up of 14 amino acids. The V gene's germline CDR1 is DFQATT and CDR2 SNEGSKA (reference sequence). TCRdb used MiXCR to reprocess the 5' RACE reads, holding one entry per CDR3 protein. In the table there are approximately 500,000 distinct CDR3 sequences, roughly 15% of which are singletons. This clonotype has just a few counts. Its target is not known. The same sample was also used in a study of yellow fever vaccine responses in identical twins. According to that study: Among the twins, the vaccine T cell response reportedly seemed partly convergent and partly personalized.

V usage is TRBV20-1 and J usage is TRBJ2-3; D is unresolved. Sequencing input: CD4+ T cells sorted from blood. The clonotype originates from a woman between 18 and 29 years old in good health. CDR3 region: CSATLGVGTDTQYF. Written as DNA, the CDR3 is TGCAGTGCCACCCTTGGGGTCGGGACAGATACGCAGTATTTT.